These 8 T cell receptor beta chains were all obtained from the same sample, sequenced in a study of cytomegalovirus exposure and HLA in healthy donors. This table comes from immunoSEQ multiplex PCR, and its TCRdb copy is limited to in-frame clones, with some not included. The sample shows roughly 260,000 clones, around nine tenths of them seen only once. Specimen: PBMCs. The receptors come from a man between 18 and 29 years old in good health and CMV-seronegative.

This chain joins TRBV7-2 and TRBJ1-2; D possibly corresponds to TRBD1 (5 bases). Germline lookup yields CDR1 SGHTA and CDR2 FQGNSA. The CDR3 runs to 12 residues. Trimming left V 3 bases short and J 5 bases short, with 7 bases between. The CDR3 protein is CASSFRAYGYTF. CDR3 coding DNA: TGTGCCAGCAGCTTCAGGGCTTATGGCTACACCTTC.

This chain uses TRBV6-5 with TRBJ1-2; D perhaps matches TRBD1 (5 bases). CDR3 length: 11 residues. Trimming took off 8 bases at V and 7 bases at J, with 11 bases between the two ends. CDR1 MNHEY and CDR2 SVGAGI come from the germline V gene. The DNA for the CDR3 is TGTGCCAGCTCCCGGGGGGGTGGCTACACCTTC. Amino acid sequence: CASSRGGGYTF.

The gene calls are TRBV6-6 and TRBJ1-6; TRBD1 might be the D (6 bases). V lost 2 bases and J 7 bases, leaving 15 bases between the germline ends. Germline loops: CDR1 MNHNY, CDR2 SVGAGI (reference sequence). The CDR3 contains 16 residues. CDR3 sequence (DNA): TGTGCCAGCAGTTACGGACAGCAAATTCGCAATTCACCCCTCCACTTT. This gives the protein CASSYGQQIRNSPLHF.

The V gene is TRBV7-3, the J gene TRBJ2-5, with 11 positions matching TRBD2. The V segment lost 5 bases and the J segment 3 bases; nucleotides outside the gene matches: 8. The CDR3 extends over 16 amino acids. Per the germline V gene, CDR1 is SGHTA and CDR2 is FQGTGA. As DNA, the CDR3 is TGTGCCAGCAGCCGACCAGGGACTAGCGGTAAAGAGACCCAGTACTTC. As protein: CASSRPGTSGKETQYF.

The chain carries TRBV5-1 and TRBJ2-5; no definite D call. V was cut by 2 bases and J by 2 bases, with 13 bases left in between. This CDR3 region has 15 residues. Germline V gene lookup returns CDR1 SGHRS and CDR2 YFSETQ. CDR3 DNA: TGCGCCAGCAGCTTCAGGCCAGGAATGCAAGAGACCCAGTACTTC. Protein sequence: CASSFRPGMQETQYF.

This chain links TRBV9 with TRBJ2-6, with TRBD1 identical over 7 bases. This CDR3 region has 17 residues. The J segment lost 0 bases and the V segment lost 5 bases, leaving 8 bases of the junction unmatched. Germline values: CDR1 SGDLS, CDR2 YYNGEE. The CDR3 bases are TGTGCCAGCAGTCCGACAGGGACACACTCTGGGGCCAACGTCCTGACTTTC. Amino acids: CASSPTGTHSGANVLTF. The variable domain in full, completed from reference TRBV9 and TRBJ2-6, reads DSGVTQTPKHLITATGQRVTLRCSPRSGDLSVYWYQQSLDQGLQFLIQYYNGEERAKGNILERFSAQQFPDLHSELNLSSLELGDSALYFCASSPTGTHSGANVLTFGAGSRLTVL.

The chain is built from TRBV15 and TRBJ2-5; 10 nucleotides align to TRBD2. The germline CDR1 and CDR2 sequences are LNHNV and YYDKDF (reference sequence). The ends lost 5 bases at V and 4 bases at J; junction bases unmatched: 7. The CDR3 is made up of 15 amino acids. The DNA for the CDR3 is TGTGCCACCAGCGGTCTAGCGGGAGATGTAGAGACCCAGTACTTC. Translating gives CATSGLAGDVETQYF.

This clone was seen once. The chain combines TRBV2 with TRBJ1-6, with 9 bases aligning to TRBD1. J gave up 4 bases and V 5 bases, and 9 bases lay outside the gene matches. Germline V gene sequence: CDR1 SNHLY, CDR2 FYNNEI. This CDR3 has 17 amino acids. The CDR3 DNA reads TGTGCCAGCAGTCCGATCCCGGACAGGGGATATAATTCACCCCTCCACTTT. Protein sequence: CASSPIPDRGYNSPLHF. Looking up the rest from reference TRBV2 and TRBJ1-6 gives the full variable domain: EPEVTQTPSHQVTQMGQEVILRCVPISNHLYFYWYRQILGQKVEFLVSFYNNEISEKSEIFDDQFSVERPDGSNFTLKIRSTKLEDSAMYFCASSPIPDRGYNSPLHFGNGTRLTVT.